This T cell receptor beta chain stems from a study of blood T cell repertoires in COVID-19. Background on the study: Samples representing acute and convalescent COVID-19 were sourced from the United States, Italy and Spain. Sources were T cells, B-cell-depleted T cells, or PBMCs; the material itself was cDNA or gDNA.

Libraries were prepared by immunoSEQ multiplex PCR; TCRdb keeps only in-frame clonotypes and omits some of them. This table holds more than 45,000 clones, approximately 82% found once. The CDR3 sequence is 13 residues long. Germline V gene sequence: CDR1 WNHNN, CDR2 SYGVQD (reference sequence). V was pared by 2 bases and J by 7 bases, with 12 bases between. Sequencing input: peripheral blood. This receptor was obtained from a human donor in a cohort sampled during active COVID-19. The chain is built from TRBV10-1 and TRBJ2-7; D may be TRBD2 (6 bases). CDR3 DNA: TGCGCCAGCAGTGAGGGGGGGACCGGGGAGCAGTACTTC. Its translation: CASSEGGTGEQYF.